This T cell receptor (beta chain) came from a study of CD8+CD57+ T cells in acquired aplastic anemia. For the study at large: The average for DNA from sorted CD4+ and CD8+ cells was around 3.5 ug.

The CDR3 covers 14 residues. V gave up 0 bases and J gave up 4 bases; unmatched junction bases: 3. Germline V CDR1 and CDR2: DFQATT, SNEGSKA (reference sequence). Study observations and caveats: Researchers report that about 29 CD8+ CDR3 sequences appeared in both patients and controls. CD8+ Simpson's diversity showed no significant patient-control difference.

A note on this clonotype: Its target is not known.

Genomic DNA, serving as template, underwent TCR beta VDJ and CDR3 profiling. TCRdb analysed the reads with MiXCR anew, one entry per CDR3 protein. This table holds 350,000 to 450,000 distinct CDR3 sequences, 55% to 70% found once. Material: sorted CD4+, CD8+, or CD8+CD57+ T cells (not recorded which) from PBMCs. The sequence came from a human donor in good health, serving as a control. The chain couples TRBV20-1 to TRBJ2-5, with 9 positions matching TRBD1. The CDR3 sequence: CSARDPGQGETQYF. CDR3 coding DNA: TGCAGTGCTAGAGATCCGGGACAGGGAGAGACCCAGTACTTC.